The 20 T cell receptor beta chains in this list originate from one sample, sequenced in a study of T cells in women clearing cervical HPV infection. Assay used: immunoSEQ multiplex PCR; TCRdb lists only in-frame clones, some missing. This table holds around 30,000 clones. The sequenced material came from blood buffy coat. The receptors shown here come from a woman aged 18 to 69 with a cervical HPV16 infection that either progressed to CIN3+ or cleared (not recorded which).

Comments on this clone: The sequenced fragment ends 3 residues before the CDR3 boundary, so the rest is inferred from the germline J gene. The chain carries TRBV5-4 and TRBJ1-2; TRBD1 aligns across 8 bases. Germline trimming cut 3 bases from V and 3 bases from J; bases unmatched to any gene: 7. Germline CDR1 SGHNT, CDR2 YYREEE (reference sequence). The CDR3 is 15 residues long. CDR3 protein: CASSSQGGADYGYTF. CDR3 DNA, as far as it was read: TGTGCCAGCAGCTCACAGGGGGGCGCGGACTATGGC.

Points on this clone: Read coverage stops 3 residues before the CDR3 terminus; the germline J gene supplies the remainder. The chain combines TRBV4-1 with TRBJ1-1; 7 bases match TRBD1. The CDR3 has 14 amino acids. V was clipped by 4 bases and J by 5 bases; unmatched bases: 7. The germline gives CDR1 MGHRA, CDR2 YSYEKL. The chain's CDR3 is CASSPQGVGTEAFF. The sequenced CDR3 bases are TGCGCCAGCAGCCCTCAGGGGGTAGGGACTGAA.

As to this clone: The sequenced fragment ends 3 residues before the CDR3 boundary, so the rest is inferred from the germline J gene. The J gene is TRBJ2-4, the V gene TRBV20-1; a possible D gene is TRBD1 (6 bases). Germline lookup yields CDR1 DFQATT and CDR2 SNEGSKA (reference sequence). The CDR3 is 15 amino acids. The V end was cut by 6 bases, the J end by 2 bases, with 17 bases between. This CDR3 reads CSASDPRGSKNIQYF. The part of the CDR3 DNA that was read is TGCAGTGCGAGCGATCCCAGGGGATCCAAAAACATT.

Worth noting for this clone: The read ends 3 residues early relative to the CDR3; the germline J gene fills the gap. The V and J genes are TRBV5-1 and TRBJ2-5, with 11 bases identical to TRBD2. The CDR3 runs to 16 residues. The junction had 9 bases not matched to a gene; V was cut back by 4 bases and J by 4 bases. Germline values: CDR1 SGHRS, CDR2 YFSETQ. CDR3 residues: CASSRTLAGGLETQYF. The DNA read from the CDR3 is TGCGCCAGCAGCCGTACTCTAGCGGGGGGCTTAGAGACC.

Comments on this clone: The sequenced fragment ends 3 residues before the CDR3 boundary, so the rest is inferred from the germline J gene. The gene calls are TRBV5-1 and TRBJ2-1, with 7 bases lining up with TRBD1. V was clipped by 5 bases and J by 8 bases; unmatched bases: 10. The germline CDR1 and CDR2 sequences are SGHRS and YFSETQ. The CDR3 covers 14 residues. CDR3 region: CASSRDREWDEQFF. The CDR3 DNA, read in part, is TGCGCCAGCAGTCGCGACAGGGAATGGGATGAG.

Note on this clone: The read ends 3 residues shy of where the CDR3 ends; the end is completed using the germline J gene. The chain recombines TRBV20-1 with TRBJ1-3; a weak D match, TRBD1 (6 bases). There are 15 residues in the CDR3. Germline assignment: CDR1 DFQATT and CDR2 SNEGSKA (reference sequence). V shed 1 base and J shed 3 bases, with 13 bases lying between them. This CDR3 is CSARVGGGDGNTIYF. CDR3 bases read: TGCAGTGCTAGAGTGGGTGGGGGCGATGGAAACACC.

Partial CDR3 DNA: TGTGCCAGTAGTATTTCAGGGGCCGCGATCTACGAG. This gives the protein CASSISGAAIYE. The complete CDR3 protein is CASSISGAAIYEQYF. The J gene is TRBJ2-7, the V gene TRBV19; a possible D gene is TRBD1 (6 bases). The DNA ends 3 residues before the CDR3 does, and the rest of the CDR3 is filled in from the germline J gene. Trimming shortened V by 3 bases and J by 3 bases, and 15 bases separated the two germline ends. Germline CDR1 reads LNHDA; CDR2 reads SQIVND (reference sequence). The CDR3 loop spans 15 amino acids.

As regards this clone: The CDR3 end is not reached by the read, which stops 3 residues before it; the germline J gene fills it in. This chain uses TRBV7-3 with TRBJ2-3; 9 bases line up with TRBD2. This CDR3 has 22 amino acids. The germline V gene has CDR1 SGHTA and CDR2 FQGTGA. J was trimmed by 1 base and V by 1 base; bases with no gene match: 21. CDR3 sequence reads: CASSLKSRKAGGPGWGTDTQYF. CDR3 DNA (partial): TGTGCCAGCAGCTTAAAATCTAGAAAGGCGGGAGGGCCCGGATGGGGCACAGATACG.

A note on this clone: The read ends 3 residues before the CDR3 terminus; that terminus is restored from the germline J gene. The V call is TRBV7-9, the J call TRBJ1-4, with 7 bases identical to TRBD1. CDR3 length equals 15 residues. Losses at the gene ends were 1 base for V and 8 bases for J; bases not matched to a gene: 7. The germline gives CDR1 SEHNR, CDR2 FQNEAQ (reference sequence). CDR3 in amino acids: CASSLGRGVHEKLFF. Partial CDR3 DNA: TGTGCCAGCAGCTTAGGCAGGGGGGTTCACGAAAAA.

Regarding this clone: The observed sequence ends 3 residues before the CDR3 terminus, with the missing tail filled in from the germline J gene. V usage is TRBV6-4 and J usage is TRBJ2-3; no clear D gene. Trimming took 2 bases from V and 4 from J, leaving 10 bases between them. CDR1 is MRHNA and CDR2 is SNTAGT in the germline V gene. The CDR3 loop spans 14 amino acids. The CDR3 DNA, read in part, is TGTGCCAGCAGTGACAAAGGGCTTGCAGATACG. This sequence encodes CASSDKGLADT. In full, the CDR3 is CASSDKGLADTQYF.

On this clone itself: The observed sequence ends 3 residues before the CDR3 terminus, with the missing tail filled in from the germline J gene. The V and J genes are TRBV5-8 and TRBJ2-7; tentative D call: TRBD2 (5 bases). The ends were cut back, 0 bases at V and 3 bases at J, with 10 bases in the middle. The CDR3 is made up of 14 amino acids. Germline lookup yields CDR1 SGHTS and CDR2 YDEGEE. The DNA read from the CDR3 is TGTGCCAGCAGCTTGGGTGGACTCCTCTACGAG. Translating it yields CASSLGGLLYE. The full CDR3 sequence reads CASSLGGLLYEQYF.

CDR3 DNA, as far as it was read: TGTGCCAGCAGCTTATCAGGAATTTCCTACAATGAG. It encodes CASSLSGISYNE. The full CDR3 is CASSLSGISYNEQFF. The gene calls are TRBV7-3 and TRBJ2-1; D not certain. The sequence runs out 3 residues before the end of the CDR3; the remainder is reconstructed from the germline J gene. There are 15 residues in the CDR3. Per the germline V gene, CDR1 is SGHTA and CDR2 is FQGTGA. V was clipped by 2 bases and J by 1 base, with 9 bases between them. Full variable domain (missing parts from reference TRBV7-3 and TRBJ2-1): GAGVSQTPSNKVTEKGKYVELRCDPISGHTALYWYRQSLGQGPEFLIYFQGTGAADDSGLPNDRFFAVRPEGSVSTLKIQRTERGDSAVYLCASSLSGISYNEQFFGPGTRLTVL.

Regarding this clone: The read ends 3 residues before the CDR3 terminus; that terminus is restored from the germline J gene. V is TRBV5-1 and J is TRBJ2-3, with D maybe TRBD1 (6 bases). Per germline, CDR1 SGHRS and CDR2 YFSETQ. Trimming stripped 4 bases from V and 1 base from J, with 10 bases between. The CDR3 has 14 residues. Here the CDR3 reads CASSQDSGTDTQYF. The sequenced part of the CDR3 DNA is TGCGCCAGCAGCCAGGACAGTGGCACAGATACG.

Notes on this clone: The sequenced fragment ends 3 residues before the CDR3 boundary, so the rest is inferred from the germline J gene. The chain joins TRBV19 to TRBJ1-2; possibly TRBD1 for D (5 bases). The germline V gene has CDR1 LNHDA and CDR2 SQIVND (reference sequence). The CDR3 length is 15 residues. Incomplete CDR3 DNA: TGTGCCAGTAGTACCCAGGGAGCGGGAGTTAACGAC. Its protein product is CASSTQGAGVND. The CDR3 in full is CASSTQGAGVNDYTF.

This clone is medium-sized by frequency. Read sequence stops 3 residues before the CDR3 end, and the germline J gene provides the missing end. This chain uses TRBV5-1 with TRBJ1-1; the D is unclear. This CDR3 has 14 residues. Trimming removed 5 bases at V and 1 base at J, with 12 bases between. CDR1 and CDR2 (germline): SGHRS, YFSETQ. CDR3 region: CASSLLQPNTEAFF. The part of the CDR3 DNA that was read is TGCGCCAGCAGTTTGTTACAGCCGAACACTGAA.

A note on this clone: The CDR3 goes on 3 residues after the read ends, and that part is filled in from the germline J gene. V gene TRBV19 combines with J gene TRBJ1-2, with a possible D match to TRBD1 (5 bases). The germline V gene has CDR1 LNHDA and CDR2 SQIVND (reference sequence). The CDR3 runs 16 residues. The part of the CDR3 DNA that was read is TGTGCCAGTAGTCCCCGGGGACTAGCTGCGGGCAATGAC. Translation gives CASSPRGLAAGND. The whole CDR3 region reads CASSPRGLAAGNDYTF.

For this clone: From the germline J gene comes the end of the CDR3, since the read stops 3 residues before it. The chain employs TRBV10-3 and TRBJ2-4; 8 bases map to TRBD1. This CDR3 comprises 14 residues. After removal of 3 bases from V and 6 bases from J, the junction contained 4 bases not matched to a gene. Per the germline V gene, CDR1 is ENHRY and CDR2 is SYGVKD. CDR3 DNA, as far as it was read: TGTGCCATCAGTGAAGGCGACAGGGGAAACATT. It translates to CAISEGDRGNI. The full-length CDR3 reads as CAISEGDRGNIQYF.

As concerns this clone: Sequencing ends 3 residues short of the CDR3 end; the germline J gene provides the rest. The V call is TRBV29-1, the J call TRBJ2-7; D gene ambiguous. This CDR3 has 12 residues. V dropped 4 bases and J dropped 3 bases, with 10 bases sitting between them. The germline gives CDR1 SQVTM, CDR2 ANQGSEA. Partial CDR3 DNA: TGCAGCGTTGTAGAAAAAGGCTACGAG. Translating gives CSVVEKGYE. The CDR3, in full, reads CSVVEKGYEQYF.

The DNA read from the CDR3 is TGTGCCAGCAGCTTAGTTCAAAACACC. Protein product: CASSLVQNT. The CDR3, in full, reads CASSLVQNTIYF. The genes are TRBV7-8 and TRBJ1-3; the D is unclear. The read finishes 3 residues shy of the CDR3 end, and the germline J gene is used to complete it. Germline CDR1 reads SGHVS; CDR2 reads FQNEAQ. Trimming cost V 1 base and J 6 bases, with 4 bases left between them. The CDR3 has 12 amino acids.

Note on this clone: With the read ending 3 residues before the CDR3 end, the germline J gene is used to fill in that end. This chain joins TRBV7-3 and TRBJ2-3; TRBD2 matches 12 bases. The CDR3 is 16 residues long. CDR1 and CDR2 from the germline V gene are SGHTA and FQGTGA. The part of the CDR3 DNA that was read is TGTGCCAGCAGCTTAGGACTAGCGGGAAGGGGGGAGACG. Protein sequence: CASSLGLAGRGET. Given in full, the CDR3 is CASSLGLAGRGETQYF.